Listed here is a single TCR beta chain. What this receptor recognizes is not known. Base qualities are missing; no much larger clone stands one base away. The entry originates in a study of blood T cell repertoires in COVID-19 (dated by TCRdb to about 2020). Background on the whole study: Samples covering the acute and convalescent phases of COVID-19 were provided by collaborators in the United States, Italy and Spain. Deeply sampled blood TCRbeta repertoires from subjects exposed to, actively infected with, or recovered from COVID-19 were included in the dataset. Where available, HLA class I and class II types were taken from metadata supplied by the sample provider and were not determined by assay-based typing. The prospective study material was composed of cDNA or gDNA derived from T cells, B-cell-depleted T cells, or PBMCs. Nearly every sample came with metadata listing a de-identified subject ID, COVID-19 status, age in years and sex. A freely available public database, intended as a resource for researchers studying the immune response to SARS-CoV-2, is where the repertoires were released. The samples were drawn from the first 160 participants of the ongoing ImmuneRACE study and from 1,254 subjects provided by 6 global collaborators. The full study reports these points: Clinical and demographic metadata were provided uncurated, with the amount varying by source and participant.

Per the germline V gene, SGHTA is the CDR1 and FQGNSA is the CDR2. Trimming costs V 4 bases and J 2 bases, and their ends lie 10 bases apart. The CDR3 runs 14 residues from the cysteine to the phenylalanine. This entry keeps only the CDR3 DNA: 42 bases, framed from base 1. A second Seattle source provided samples from volunteer blood donors who had recovered from COVID-19. Each collaborating institution followed its own protocols to collect whole blood in K2EDTA tubes. For TCRbeta analysis, collaborator samples were shipped as frozen whole blood, as isolated PBMCs, or as DNA extracted from either sample type. TCRbeta CDR3 regions were amplified from genomic DNA by means of the immunoSEQ Assay, a bias-controlled multiplex PCR. Under the source paper's analysis protocol: Within the assay, amplification of reference gene primers was used to estimate how many nucleated cells each sample contained. Sequence reads were collapsed and filtered to measure the absolute abundance of every unique TCRbeta CDR3 rearrangement. For each sample, productive Simpson clonality was calculated as the square root of Simpson's diversity index across productive rearrangements. Held by TCRdb, this immuneACCESS table contains in-frame sequences only and omits some clones. Under half of the omission traces to an unresolved V gene where checked; the cause of the rest is unknown. V and J calls and clone size are as listed in that table; D and trimming were resolved from the DNA. This sample comprises under 150,000 clones, 70% to 90% of them detected only once. 8.4% of the sample belongs to the ten largest clones.

The chain joins TRBV7-2 to TRBJ2-3; too little of a D gene remains to name it. The sequence derives from a woman aged 70-85 years who had recovered from COVID-19. What was sequenced was peripheral blood. Here the CDR3 is given as CASSSSLFTDTQYF. The nucleotide sequence reads TGTGCCAGCAGCTCGTCACTTTTCACAGATACGCAGTATTTT.